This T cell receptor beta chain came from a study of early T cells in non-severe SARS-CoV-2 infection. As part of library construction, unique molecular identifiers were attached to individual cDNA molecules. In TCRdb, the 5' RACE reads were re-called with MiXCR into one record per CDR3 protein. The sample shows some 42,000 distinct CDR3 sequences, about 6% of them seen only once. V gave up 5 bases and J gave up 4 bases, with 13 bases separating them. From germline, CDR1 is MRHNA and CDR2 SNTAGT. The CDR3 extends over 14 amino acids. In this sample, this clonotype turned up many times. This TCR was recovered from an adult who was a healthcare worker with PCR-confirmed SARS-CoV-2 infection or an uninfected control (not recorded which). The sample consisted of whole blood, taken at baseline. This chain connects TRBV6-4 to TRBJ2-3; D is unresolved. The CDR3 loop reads CASSSTLFADTQYF. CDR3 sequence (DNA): TGTGCCAGCAGTTCGACTCTCTTCGCAGATACGCAGTATTTT.